This TCR beta chain stems from a study of molecular identifiers for immune sequencing clone quantification. The table lists this clonotype with many counts. Its antigen remains unknown. One entry per CDR3 protein results from TCRdb running MiXCR on the PCR reads. The sample holds about half a million distinct CDR3 sequences, over 20% seen once. Source material for naive CD8 libraries was roughly 18,000 to 1,100,000 sorted cells, with 10%, 30% or 50% RNA. Researchers sorted naive CD8 T cells as cells that were CD8+CD4-CCR7+CD45RA+. The CDR3 is 15 residues long. V trimming: 5 bases; J trimming: 2 bases; junction bases outside the gene matches: 3. Germline CDR1 is SEHNR and CDR2 is FQNEAQ (reference sequence). The study's findings and limits: Barcode sharing among identical TCR molecules could make large clones appear smaller.

Sequenced: naive CD8+ T cells from blood, with Jurkat cell RNA spiked in. This sample's subset: FACS-sorted CD8+CD4-CCR7+CD45RA+ naive T cells. The rearrangement links TRBV7-9 to TRBJ2-5, with TRBD2 matching over 12 bases. This TCR was recovered from a human donor in good health. Some libraries in this study had Jurkat cell RNA spiked in. The CDR3 loop is CASSATSGGQETQYF. Written as DNA, the CDR3 is TGTGCCAGCAGCGCGACTAGCGGGGGACAAGAGACCCAGTACTTC.